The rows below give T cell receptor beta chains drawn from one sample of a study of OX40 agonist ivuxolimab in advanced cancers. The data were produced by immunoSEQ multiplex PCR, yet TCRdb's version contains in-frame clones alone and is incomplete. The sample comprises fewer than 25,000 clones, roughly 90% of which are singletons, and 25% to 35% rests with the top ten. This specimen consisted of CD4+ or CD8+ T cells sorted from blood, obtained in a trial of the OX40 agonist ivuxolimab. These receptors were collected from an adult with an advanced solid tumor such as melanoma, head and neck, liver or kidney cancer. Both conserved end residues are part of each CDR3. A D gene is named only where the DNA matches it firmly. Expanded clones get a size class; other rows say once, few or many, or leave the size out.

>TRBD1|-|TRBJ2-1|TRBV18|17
CASSPSPPGTGGNEQFF
TGTGCCAGCTCACCATCTCCCCCGGGGACAGGTGGTAATGAGCAGTTCTTC
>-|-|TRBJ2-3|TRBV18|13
CASSPPQGDTQYF
TGTGCCAGCTCACCACCTCAGGGAGATACGCAGTATTTT
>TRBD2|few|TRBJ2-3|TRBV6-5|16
CASSYVLAGDTDTQYF
TGTGCCAGCAGTTACGTCCTAGCGGGAGACACAGATACGCAGTATTTT
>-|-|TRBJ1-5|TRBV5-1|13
CASREGGGQPQHF
TGCGCCAGCAGAGAAGGAGGGGGTCAGCCCCAGCATTTT
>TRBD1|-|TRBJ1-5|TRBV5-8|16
CATEGQTGFLVRPQHF
TGTGCCACCGAGGGACAGACAGGGTTCCTCGTGCGGCCCCAGCATTTT
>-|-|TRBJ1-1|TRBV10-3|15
CAISEWGAEDTEAFF
TGTGCCATCAGTGAATGGGGGGCGGAGGACACTGAAGCTTTCTTT
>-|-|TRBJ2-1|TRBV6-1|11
CASRQGDEQFF
TGTGCCAGCAGACAGGGAGATGAGCAGTTCTTC
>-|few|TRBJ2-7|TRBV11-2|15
CASSSPQGVYYEQYF
TGTGCCAGCAGCTCCCCGCAGGGTGTCTATTACGAGCAGTACTTC
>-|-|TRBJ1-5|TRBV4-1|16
CASSPTTHYSNQPQHF
TGCGCCAGCAGCCCCACGACACACTATAGCAATCAGCCCCAGCATTTT
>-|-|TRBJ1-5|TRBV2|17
CASSLLVTGYSNQPQHF
TGTGCCAGCAGTCTATTGGTGACAGGCTATAGCAATCAGCCCCAGCATTTT
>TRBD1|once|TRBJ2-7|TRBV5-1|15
CASSPGTGVGYEQYF
TGCGCCAGCAGCCCAGGGACAGGGGTTGGATACGAGCAGTACTTC
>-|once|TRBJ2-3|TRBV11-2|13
CASITHPGDTQYF
TGTGCCAGCATTACCCACCCCGGAGATACGCAGTATTTT
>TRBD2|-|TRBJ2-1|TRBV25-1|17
CASSALHGTSAPNEQFF
TGTGCCAGCAGTGCCCTACATGGGACTAGCGCCCCAAATGAGCAGTTCTTC
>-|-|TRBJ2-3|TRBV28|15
CASSLVQGGTDTQYF
TGTGCCAGCAGTTTAGTACAGGGTGGCACAGATACGCAGTATTTT
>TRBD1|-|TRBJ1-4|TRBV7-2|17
CASSLTGGLRTNEKLFF
TGTGCCAGCAGCTTAACAGGGGGCCTCCGCACTAATGAAAAACTGTTTTTT
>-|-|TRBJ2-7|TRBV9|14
CASSVGGSPYEQYF
TGTGCCAGCAGCGTAGGTGGGTCTCCCTACGAGCAGTACTTC
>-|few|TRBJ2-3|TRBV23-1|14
CASSQSWPEDTQYF
TGCGCCAGCAGTCAATCTTGGCCGGAAGATACGCAGTATTTT
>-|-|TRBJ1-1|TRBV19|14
CASSIRRGGTEAFF
TGTGCCAGTAGTATCAGGAGGGGGGGCACTGAAGCTTTCTTT
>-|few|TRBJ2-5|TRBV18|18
CASSPRGLQGGRRGTQYF
TGTGCCAGCTCACCCCGCGGCTTGCAGGGGGGACGTCGCGGGACCCAGTACTTC
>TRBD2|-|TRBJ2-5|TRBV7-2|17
CASSPRWTRRPQETQYF
TGTGCCAGCAGCCCCCGATGGACTAGGAGACCACAAGAGACCCAGTACTTC
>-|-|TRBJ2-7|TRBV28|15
CASSPLLGFGYEQYF
TGTGCCAGCAGTCCCCTCCTGGGATTCGGCTACGAGCAGTACTTC
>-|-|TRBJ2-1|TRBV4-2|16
CASSQGLASSYNEQFF
TGTGCCAGCAGCCAGGGGCTAGCGAGCTCCTACAATGAGCAGTTCTTC
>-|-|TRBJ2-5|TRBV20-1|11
CSATPQETQYF
TGCAGTGCTACGCCTCAAGAGACCCAGTACTTC
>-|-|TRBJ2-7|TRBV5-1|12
CASSLGRYEQYF
TGCGCCAGCAGCTTGGGAAGATACGAGCAGTACTTC
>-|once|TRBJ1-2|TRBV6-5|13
CASSFGGTGGYAF
TGTGCCAGCAGTTTTGGGGGAACCGGGGGCTACGCCTTC
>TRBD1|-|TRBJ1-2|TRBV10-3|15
CAISADRGGDYGYTF
TGTGCCATCAGTGCAGACAGGGGAGGGGACTATGGCTACACCTTC
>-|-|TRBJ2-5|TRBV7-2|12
CASSLVGQGPYF
TGTGCCAGCAGCTTAGTAGGCCAGGGGCCATACTTC
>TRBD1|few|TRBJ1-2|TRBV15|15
CATSRDQTGGYGYTF
TGTGCCACCAGCAGAGATCAGACAGGGGGCTATGGCTACACCTTC
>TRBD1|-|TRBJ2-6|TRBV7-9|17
CASSLGTGFSGANVLTF
TGTGCCAGCAGCTTAGGGACAGGGTTTTCTGGGGCCAACGTCCTGACTTTC
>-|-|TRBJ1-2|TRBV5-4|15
CASSPGGGLDYGYTF
TGTGCCAGCAGCCCGGGAGGGGGGCTGGACTATGGCTACACCTTC
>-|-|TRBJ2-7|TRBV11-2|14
CASSLTGPSHEQYF
TGTGCCAGCAGCTTAACCGGGCCATCCCACGAGCAGTACTTC
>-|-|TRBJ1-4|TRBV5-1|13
CASSLDVGEKLFF
TGCGCCAGCAGCTTGGATGTCGGGGAAAAACTGTTTTTT
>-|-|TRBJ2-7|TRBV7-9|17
CASSLSTGPGFSYEQYF
TGTGCCAGCAGCTTATCCACAGGGCCGGGTTTCTCCTACGAGCAGTACTTC
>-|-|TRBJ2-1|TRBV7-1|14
CASSLGGEGNEQFF
TGTGCCAGCAGCTTAGGAGGAGAAGGCAATGAGCAGTTCTTC
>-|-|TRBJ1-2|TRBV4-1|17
CASSQGFRRTLNYGYTF
TGCGCCAGCAGCCAAGGATTCAGAAGGACGTTAAACTATGGCTACACCTTC
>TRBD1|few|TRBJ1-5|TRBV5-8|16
CASSFRDSYGNQPQHF
TGTGCCAGCAGCTTCCGGGACAGTTATGGCAATCAGCCCCAGCATTTT
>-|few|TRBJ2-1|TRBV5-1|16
CASSLVGTGPFNEQFF
TGCGCCAGCAGCTTGGTGGGGACCGGTCCTTTCAATGAGCAGTTCTTC
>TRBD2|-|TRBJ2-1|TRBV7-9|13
CASSSTSFDEQFF
TGTGCCAGCAGCTCGACTAGCTTCGATGAGCAGTTCTTC
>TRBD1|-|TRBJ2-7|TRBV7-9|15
CASSSTGQGLYEQYF
TGTGCCAGCAGCTCTACCGGACAGGGGTTATACGAGCAGTACTTC
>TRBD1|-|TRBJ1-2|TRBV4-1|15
CASSRPDRVGYGYTF
TGCGCCAGCAGCCGACCCGACAGGGTTGGGTATGGCTACACCTTC
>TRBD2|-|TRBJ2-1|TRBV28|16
CASSSTSGGALYEQFF
TGTGCCAGCAGCTCTACTAGCGGGGGGGCTCTGTATGAGCAGTTCTTC
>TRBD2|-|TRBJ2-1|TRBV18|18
CASSPTSGRAGTYNEQFF
TGTGCCAGCTCACCAACTAGCGGGAGGGCCGGAACCTACAATGAGCAGTTCTTC
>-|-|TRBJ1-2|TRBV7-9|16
CASSPTAGRLNYGYTF
TGTGCCAGCAGCCCAACGGCAGGGAGGCTGAACTATGGCTACACCTTC
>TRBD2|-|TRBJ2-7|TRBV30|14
CAWSRGGGIYEQYF
TGTGCCTGGAGTCGCGGCGGGGGTATCTACGAGCAGTACTTC
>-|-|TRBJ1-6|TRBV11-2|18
CASSLLGGRGHYNSPLHF
TGTGCCAGCAGCCTACTAGGGGGACGGGGACATTATAATTCACCCCTCCACTTT